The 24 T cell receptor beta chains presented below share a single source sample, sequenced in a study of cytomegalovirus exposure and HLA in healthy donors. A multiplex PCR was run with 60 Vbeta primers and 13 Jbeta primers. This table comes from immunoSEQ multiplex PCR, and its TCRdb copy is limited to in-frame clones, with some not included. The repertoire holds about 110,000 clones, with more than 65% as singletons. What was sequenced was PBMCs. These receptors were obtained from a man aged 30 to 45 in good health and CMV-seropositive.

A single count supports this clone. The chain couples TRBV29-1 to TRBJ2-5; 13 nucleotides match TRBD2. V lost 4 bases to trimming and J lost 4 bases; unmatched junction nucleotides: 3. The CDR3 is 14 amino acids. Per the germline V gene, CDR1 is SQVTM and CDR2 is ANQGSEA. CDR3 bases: TGCAGCGTTGGGACTAGCGGGGGCATAGAGACCCAGTACTTC. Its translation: CSVGTSGGIETQYF.

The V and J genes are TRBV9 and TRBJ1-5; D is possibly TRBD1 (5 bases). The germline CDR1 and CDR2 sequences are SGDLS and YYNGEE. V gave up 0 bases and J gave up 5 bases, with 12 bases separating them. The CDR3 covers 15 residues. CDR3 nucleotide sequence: TGTGCCAGCAGCGTAGGGGGGGAGCCCCATCAGCCCCAGCATTTT. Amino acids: CASSVGGEPHQPQHF.

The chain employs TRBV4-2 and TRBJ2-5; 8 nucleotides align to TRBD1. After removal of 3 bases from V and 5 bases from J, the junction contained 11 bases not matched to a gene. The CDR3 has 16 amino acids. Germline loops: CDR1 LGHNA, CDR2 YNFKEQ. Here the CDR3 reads CASSQDGQGAMETQYF. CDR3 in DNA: TGTGCCAGCAGCCAGGACGGCCAGGGGGCTATGGAGACCCAGTACTTC.

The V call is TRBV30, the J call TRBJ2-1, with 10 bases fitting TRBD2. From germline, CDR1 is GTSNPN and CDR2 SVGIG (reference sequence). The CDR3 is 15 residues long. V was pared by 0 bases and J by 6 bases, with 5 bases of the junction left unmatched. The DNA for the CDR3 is TGTGCCTGGAGTGTATCAGGACTAGCGGTCAATGAGCAGTTCTTC. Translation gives CAWSVSGLAVNEQFF.

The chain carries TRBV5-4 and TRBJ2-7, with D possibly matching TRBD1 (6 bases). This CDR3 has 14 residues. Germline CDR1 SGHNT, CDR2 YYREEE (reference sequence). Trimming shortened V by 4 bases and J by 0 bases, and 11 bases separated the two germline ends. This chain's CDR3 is CASSLATGSYEQYF. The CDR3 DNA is TGTGCCAGCAGCCTGGCGACAGGCTCCTACGAGCAGTACTTC.

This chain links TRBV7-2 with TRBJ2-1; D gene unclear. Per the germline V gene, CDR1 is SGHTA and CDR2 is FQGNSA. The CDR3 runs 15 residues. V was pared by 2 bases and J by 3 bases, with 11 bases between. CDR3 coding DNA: TGTGCCAGCAGCTTAATTCCCACACACTACAATGAGCAGTTCTTC. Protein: CASSLIPTHYNEQFF. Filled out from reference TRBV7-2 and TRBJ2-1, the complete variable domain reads GAGVSQSPSNKVTEKGKDVELRCDPISGHTALYWYRQSLGQGLEFLIYFQGNSAPDKSGLPSDRFSAERTGGSVSTLTIQRTQQEDSAVYLCASSLIPTHYNEQFFGPGTRLTVL.

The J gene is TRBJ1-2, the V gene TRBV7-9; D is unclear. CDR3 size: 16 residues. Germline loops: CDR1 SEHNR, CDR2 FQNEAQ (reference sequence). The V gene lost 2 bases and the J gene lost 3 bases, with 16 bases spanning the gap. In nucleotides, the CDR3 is TGTGCCAGCAGCTTAATCCAGGTCGCCGCCGACTATGGCTACACCTTC. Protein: CASSLIQVAADYGYTF.

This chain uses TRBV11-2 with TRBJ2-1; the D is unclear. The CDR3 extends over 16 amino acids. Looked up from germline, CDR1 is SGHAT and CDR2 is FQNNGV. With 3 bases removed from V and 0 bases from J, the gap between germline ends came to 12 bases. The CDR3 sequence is CASSFPIFPSYNEQFF. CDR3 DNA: TGTGCCAGCAGCTTTCCTATTTTCCCCTCCTACAATGAGCAGTTCTTC.

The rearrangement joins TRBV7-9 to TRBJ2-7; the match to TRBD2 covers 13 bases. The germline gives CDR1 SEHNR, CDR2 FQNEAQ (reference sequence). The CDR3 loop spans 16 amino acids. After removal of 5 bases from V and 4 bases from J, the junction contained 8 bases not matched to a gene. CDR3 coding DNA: TGTGCCAGCAGCCCCTCGGGACTAGCGGGGTCGTACGAGCAGTACTTC. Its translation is CASSPSGLAGSYEQYF.

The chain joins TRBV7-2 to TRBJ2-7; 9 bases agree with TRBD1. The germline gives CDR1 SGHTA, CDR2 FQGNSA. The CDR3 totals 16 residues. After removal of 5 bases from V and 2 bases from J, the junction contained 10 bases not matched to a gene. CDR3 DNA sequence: TGTGCCAGCAGCGTAGGACGGGACAGGGCGGCCTACGAGCAGTACTTC. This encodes CASSVGRDRAAYEQYF.

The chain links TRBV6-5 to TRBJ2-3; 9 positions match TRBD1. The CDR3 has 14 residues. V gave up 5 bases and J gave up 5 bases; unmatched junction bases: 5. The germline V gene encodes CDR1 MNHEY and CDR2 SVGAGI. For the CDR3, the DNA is TGTGCCAGCAGTCCAAGGACAGGGGAAGATACGCAGTATTTT. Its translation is CASSPRTGEDTQYF.

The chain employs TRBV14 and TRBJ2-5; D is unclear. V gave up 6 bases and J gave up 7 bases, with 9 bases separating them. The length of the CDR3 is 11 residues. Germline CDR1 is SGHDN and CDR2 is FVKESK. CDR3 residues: CASSEATTQYF. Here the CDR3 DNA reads TGTGCCAGCAGTGAAGCGACGACCCAGTACTTC.

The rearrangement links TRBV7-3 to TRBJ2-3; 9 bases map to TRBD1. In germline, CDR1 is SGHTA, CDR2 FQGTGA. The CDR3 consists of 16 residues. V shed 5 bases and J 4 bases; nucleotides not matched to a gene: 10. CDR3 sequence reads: CASSLYGDRESDTQYF. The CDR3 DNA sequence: TGTGCCAGCAGCCTCTATGGGGACAGGGAATCAGATACGCAGTATTTT.

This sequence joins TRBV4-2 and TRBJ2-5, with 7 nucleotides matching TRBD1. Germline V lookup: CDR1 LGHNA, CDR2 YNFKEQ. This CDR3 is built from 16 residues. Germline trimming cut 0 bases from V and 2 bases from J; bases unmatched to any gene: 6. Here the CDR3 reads CASSQETSTGQETQYF. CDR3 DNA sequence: TGTGCCAGCAGCCAAGAAACCTCGACAGGGCAAGAGACCCAGTACTTC.

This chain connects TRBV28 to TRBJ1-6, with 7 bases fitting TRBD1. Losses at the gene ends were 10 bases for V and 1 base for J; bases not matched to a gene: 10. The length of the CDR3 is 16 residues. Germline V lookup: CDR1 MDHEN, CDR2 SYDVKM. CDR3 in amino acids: CATDAPGGSYNSPLHF. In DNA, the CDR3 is TGTGCCACCGACGCTCCAGGGGGTTCCTATAATTCACCCCTCCACTTT.

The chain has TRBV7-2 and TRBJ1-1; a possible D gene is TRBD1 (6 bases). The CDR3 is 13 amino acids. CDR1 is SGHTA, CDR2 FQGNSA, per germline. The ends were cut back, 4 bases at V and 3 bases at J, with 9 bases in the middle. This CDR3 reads CASSYRDYTEAFF. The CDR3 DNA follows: TGTGCCAGCAGCTACAGGGATTACACTGAAGCTTTCTTT.

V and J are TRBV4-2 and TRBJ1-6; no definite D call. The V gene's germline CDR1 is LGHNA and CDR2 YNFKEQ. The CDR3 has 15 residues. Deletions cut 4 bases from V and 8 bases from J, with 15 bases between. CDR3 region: CASSPWRSNDSPLHF. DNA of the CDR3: TGTGCCAGCAGCCCCTGGAGGAGTAACGATTCACCCCTCCACTTT.

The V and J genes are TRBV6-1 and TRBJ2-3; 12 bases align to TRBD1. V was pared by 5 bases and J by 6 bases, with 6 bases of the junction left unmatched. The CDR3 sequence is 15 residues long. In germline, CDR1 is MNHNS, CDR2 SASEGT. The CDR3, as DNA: TGTGCCAGCAGTACCGGGACAGGGGGCTCGGATACGCAGTATTTT. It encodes CASSTGTGGSDTQYF.

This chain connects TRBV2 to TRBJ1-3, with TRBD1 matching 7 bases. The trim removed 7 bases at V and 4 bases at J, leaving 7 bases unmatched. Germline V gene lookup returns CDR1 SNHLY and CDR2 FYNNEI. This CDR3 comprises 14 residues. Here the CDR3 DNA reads TGTGCCAGCATGACAGGGTTAGGGGGAAACACCATATATTTT. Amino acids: CASMTGLGGNTIYF.

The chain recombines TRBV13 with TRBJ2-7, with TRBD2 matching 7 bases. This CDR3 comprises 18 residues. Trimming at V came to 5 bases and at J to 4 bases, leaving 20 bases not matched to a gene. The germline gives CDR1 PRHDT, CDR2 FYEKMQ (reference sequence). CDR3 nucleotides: TGTGCCAGCAGCCGGAACCGAAGGAGGGCTTGGGGGGGGTACGAGCAGTACTTC. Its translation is CASSRNRRRAWGGYEQYF. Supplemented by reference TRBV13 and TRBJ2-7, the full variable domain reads AAGVIQSPRHLIKEKRETATLKCYPIPRHDTVYWYQQGPGQDPQFLISFYEKMQSDKGSIPDRFSAQQFSDYHSELNMSSLELGDSALYFCASSRNRRRAWGGYEQYFGPGTRLTVT.

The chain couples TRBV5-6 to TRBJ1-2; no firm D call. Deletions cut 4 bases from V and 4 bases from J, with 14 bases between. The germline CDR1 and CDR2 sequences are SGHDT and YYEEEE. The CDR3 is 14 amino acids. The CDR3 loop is CASSPLRSFYGYTF. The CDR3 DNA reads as TGTGCCAGCAGCCCCCTGCGTTCTTTCTATGGCTACACCTTC. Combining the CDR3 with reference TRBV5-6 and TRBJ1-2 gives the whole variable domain DAGVTQSPTHLIKTRGQQVTLRCSPKSGHDTVSWYQQALGQGPQFIFQYYEEEERQRGNFPDRFSGHQFPNYSSELNVNALLLGDSALYLCASSPLRSFYGYTFGSGTRLTVV.

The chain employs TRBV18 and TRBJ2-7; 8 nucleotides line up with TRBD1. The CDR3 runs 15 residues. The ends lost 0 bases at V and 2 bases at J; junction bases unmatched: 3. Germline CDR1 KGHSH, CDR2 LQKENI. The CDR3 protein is CASSPPGQAAYEQYF. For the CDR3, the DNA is TGTGCCAGCTCACCACCGGGACAGGCAGCCTACGAGCAGTACTTC.

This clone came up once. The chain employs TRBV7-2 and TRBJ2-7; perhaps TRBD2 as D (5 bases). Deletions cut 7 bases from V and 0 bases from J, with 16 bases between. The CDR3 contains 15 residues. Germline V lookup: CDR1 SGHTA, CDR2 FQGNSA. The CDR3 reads CASINRTALSYEQYF. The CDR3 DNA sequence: TGTGCCAGCATAAACCGGACTGCCCTCTCCTACGAGCAGTACTTC.

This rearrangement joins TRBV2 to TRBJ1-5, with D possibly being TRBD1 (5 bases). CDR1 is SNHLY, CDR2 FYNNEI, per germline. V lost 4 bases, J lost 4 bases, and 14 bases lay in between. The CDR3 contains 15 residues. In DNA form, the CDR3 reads TGTGCCAGCAGTGGGGGATCGACAGTGAATCAGCCCCAGCATTTT. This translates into CASSGGSTVNQPQHF.